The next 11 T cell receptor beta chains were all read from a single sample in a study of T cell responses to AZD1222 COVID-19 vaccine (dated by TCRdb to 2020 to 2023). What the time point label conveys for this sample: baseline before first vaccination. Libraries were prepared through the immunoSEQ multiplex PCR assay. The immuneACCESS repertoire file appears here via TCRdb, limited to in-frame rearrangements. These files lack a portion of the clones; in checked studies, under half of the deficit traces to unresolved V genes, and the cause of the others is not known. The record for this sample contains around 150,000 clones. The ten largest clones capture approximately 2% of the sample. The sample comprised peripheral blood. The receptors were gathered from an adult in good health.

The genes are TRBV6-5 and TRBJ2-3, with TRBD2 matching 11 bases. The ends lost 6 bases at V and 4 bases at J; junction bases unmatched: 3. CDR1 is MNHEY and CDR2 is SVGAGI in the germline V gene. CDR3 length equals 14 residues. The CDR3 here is CASRMGLAADTQYF. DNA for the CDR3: TGTGCCAGCAGAATGGGACTAGCGGCAGATACGCAGTATTTT.

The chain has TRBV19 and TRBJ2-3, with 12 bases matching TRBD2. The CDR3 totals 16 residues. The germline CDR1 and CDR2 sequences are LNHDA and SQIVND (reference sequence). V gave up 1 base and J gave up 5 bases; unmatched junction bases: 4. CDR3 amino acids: CASSIATSGGQDTQYF. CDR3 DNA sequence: TGTGCCAGTAGTATAGCCACTAGCGGGGGGCAAGATACGCAGTATTTT.

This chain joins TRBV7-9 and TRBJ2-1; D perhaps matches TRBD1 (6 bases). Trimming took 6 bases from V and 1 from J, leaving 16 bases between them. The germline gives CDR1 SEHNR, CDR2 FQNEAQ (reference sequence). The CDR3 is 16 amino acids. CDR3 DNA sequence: TGTGCCAGCAGTCCACCGGGACAACGGTCCTACAATGAGCAGTTCTTC. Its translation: CASSPPGQRSYNEQFF.

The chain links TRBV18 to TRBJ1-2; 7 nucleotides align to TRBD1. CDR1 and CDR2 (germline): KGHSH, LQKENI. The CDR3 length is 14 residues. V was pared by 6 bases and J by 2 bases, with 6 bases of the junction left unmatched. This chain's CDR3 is CASSRDRSNYGYTF. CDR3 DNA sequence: TGTGCCAGCTCCCGGGACAGATCAAACTATGGCTACACCTTC.

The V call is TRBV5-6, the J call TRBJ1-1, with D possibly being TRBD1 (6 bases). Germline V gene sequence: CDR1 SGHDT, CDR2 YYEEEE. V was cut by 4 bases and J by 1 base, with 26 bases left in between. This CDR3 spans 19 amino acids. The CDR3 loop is CASSRWGAGARRSNTEAFF. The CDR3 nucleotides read TGTGCCAGCAGCCGATGGGGGGCCGGGGCACGACGATCGAACACTGAAGCTTTCTTT.

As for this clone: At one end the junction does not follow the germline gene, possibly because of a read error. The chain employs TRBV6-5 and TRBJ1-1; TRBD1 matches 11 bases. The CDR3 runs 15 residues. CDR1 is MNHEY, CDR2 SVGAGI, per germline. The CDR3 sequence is CASSLDRGLNTEAFF. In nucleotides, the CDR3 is TGTGCCAGCAGCTTGGACAGGGGGCTGAATACTGAAGCTTTCTTT.

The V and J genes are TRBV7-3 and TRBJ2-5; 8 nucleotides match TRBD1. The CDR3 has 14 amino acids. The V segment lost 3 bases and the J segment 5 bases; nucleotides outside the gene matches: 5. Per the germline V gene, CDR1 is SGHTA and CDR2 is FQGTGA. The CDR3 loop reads CASSFQGAGETQYF. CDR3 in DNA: TGTGCCAGCAGCTTTCAGGGGGCAGGGGAGACCCAGTACTTC. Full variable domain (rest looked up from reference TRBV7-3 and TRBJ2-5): GAGVSQTPSNKVTEKGKYVELRCDPISGHTALYWYRQSLGQGPEFLIYFQGTGAADDSGLPNDRFFAVRPEGSVSTLKIQRTERGDSAVYLCASSFQGAGETQYFGPGTRLLVL.

CDR3 region: CASSQEEDRLGTQYF. CDR3 bases: TGTGCCAGCAGCCAAGAGGAAGACAGGCTGGGGACCCAGTACTTC. The V and J genes are TRBV3-1 (or the pseudogene TRBV3-2) and TRBJ2-5, with D perhaps TRBD1 (6 bases). This CDR3 has 15 amino acids. V lost 0 bases and J 7 bases, leaving 15 bases between the germline ends. From germline, CDR1 is LGHDT and CDR2 YNNKEL (reference sequence).

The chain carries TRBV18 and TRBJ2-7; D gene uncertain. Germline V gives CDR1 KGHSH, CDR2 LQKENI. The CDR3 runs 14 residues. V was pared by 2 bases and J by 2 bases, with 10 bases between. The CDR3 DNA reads TGTGCCAGCTCACCAGTCGGAACCGCCTACGAGCAGTACTTC. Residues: CASSPVGTAYEQYF.

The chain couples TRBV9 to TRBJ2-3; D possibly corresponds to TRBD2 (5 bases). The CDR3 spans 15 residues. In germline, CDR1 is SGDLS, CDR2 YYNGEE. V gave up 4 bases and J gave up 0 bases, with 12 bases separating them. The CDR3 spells CASSLRTGSTDTQYF. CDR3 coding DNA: TGTGCCAGCAGCTTGCGGACGGGAAGCACAGATACGCAGTATTTT.

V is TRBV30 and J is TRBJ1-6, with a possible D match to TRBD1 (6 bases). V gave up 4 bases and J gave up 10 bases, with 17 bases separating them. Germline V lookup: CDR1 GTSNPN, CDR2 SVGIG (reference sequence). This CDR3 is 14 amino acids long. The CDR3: CAWTSGDRWSPLHF. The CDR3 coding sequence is TGTGCCTGGACATCAGGGGATCGGTGGTCACCCCTCCACTTT.